A single sample is the source of the 4 T cell receptor beta chains below, sequenced in a study of T cells in Graves' hyperthyroidism and ophthalmopathy. RNA transcripts were the template for amplifying TCR beta CDR3 regions. In the first-round RT-PCR of the TCR CDR3, the HTBI primer set was used. TCRdb reprocessed the multiplex PCR reads via MiXCR and lists one record per CDR3 protein. The repertoire holds over 300,000 distinct CDR3 sequences, 14% seen once, with approximately 11% in the top ten. Sequenced sample: blood. Source of these receptors: an older woman with Graves' hyperthyroidism.

This clonotype was recorded at least ten times. The chain has TRBV24-1 and TRBJ2-5; D is ambiguous. The CDR3 runs to 14 residues. Trimming cost V 4 bases and J 4 bases, with 12 bases left between them. The germline V gene has CDR1 KGHDR and CDR2 SFDVKD. Here the CDR3 reads CATSDPGQAETQYF. CDR3 nucleotide sequence: TGTGCCACCAGTGACCCGGGTCAAGCAGAGACCCAGTACTTC.

The chain carries TRBV7-9 and TRBJ2-5; 10 bases fit TRBD2. There are 17 residues in the CDR3. The germline CDR1 and CDR2 sequences are SEHNR and FQNEAQ (reference sequence). Losses at the gene ends were 1 base for V and 1 base for J; bases not matched to a gene: 6. This chain's CDR3 is CASSLGILAGAQETQYF. The CDR3 region has the DNA TGTGCCAGCAGCTTAGGTATCCTAGCGGGAGCCCAAGAGACCCAGTACTTC.

V usage is TRBV9 and J usage is TRBJ1-2; tentatively, D is TRBD1 (6 bases). The germline CDR1 and CDR2 sequences are SGDLS and YYNGEE. The V and J ends lost 7 bases and 4 bases respectively, with 23 bases between them. The CDR3 contains 16 residues. The CDR3, as DNA: TGTGCCAGCGGGGGGGGGGCCAGGGTAGGAATCTATGGCTACACCTTC. This encodes CASGGGARVGIYGYTF. The entire variable domain, with the rest obtained from reference TRBV9 and TRBJ1-2, is as follows: DSGVTQTPKHLITATGQRVTLRCSPRSGDLSVYWYQQSLDQGLQFLIQYYNGEERAKGNILERFSAQQFPDLHSELNLSSLELGDSALYFCASGGGARVGIYGYTFGSGTRLTVV.

At least ten counts were recorded for this clonotype. This rearrangement joins TRBV10-1 to TRBJ2-3; D might be TRBD1 (5 bases). Germline V CDR1 and CDR2: WNHNN, SYGVQD (reference sequence). V gave up 5 bases and J gave up 2 bases, with 8 bases separating them. The CDR3 consists of 13 residues. The CDR3 loop is CASSRQFTDTQYF. As DNA, the CDR3 is TGCGCCAGCAGTCGACAGTTCACAGATACGCAGTATTTT.